Shown below are 2 T cell receptor beta chains from a single sample sequenced in a study of blood T cells in healthy people across ages. With a J-beta primer mix and a sample-barcoded 5' primer, a second PCR ran about 6 to 11 cycles. TCRdb analysed the 5' RACE reads with MiXCR anew, one entry per CDR3 protein. There are hundreds of thousands of distinct CDR3 sequences in the sample; approximately 30% occur only once, and less than 20% lies in the top ten. Sequencing used blood. These receptors were obtained from a woman of 80 years or more in good health.

This clonotype was counted a few times. A read error may explain this, as a much larger clone is one base away. This chain connects TRBV6-5 to TRBJ2-1, with D perhaps assigned TRBD1 or TRBD2 (6 bases each). Per the germline V gene, CDR1 is MNHEY and CDR2 is SVGAGI. V was trimmed by 6 bases and J by 7 bases, leaving 19 bases between them. The CDR3 is 15 residues long. The CDR3 DNA reads TGTGCCAGCAGGAGCTCCGGGGGCAGGGGTAATGAGCAGTTCTTC. Amino acids: CASRSSGGRGNEQFF.

The V gene is TRBV5-6, the J gene TRBJ1-5, with 10 nucleotides matching TRBD1. Germline values: CDR1 SGHDT, CDR2 YYEEEE. The CDR3 extends over 18 amino acids. Germline trimming cut 4 bases from V and 1 base from J; bases unmatched to any gene: 11. The CDR3 DNA follows: TGTGCCAGCAGCAAATGGGACAGGGGTCCTGGGAGCAATCAGCCCCAGCATTTT. It is translated as CASSKWDRGPGSNQPQHF.